Each of the 31 T cell receptor beta chains below was sequenced from the same sample in a study of PD-L1 blockade in urothelial cancer. Time point reported: peripheral blood 6 weeks after treatment start. Assay: immunoSEQ multiplex PCR; the TCRdb copy retains only in-frame clones and omits some. The data contain about 120,000 clones, about 83% of them seen just once; the ten biggest clones take up 2% to 3%. The material was PBMCs, obtained around atezolizumab (anti-PD-L1) treatment. Receptors originate from a man aged 50 or older with urothelial cancer.

The chain joins TRBV28 to TRBJ1-1; D possibly corresponds to TRBD1 (5 bases). Germline CDR1 and CDR2: MDHEN and SYDVKM. This CDR3 has 15 residues. V shed 1 base and J shed 4 bases, with 13 bases lying between them. The CDR3 nucleotides are TGTGCCAGCAGTTTATCAGAGGGCGGGGGCACTGAAGCTTTCTTT. It yields the protein CASSLSEGGGTEAFF.

The chain employs TRBV19 and TRBJ1-1; D possibly corresponds to TRBD1 (5 bases). The CDR3 covers 16 residues. The V end lost 4 bases, the J end lost 0 bases, and 15 bases lay between the germline ends. Germline values: CDR1 LNHDA, CDR2 SQIVND (reference sequence). In DNA, the CDR3 is TGTGCCAGTAGTACTCTTGAGACAGTCATGAACACTGAAGCTTTCTTT. Residues: CASSTLETVMNTEAFF.

The chain recombines TRBV28 with TRBJ1-1; weak D call: TRBD1 (6 bases). The CDR3 is made up of 12 amino acids. CDR1 is MDHEN and CDR2 is SYDVKM in the germline V gene. Trimming took off 3 bases at V and 11 bases at J, with 13 bases between the two ends. The CDR3 nucleotides are TGTGCCAGCAGTTTTAGGCAGGGGCGCGCTTTCTTT. Amino acid sequence: CASSFRQGRAFF.

The rearrangement joins TRBV29-1 to TRBJ2-1, with 7 bases lining up with TRBD1. The CDR3 extends over 13 amino acids. Trimming at V came to 6 bases and at J to 5 bases, leaving 7 bases not matched to a gene. Germline assignment: CDR1 SQVTM and CDR2 ANQGSEA. CDR3 coding DNA: TGCAGCGTAGTACAGGGGTCCGACAATGAGCAGTTCTTC. Its protein is CSVVQGSDNEQFF.

In this sample, this clone turned up many times. V is TRBV29-1 and J is TRBJ2-7, with D possibly TRBD1 on 6 matching bases. Deletions cut 6 bases from V and 4 bases from J, with 13 bases between. The germline CDR1 and CDR2 sequences are SQVTM and ANQGSEA. The CDR3 length is 12 residues. The DNA for the CDR3 is TGCAGCGTCCAGGGGCGTTGGTACGAGCAGTACTTC. As protein: CSVQGRWYEQYF.

The V call is TRBV5-1, the J call TRBJ1-2, with 7 bases fitting TRBD1. V shed 3 bases, J shed 7 bases, and the junction held 9 bases outside the gene matches. Germline CDR1 reads SGHRS; CDR2 reads YFSETQ. The CDR3 length is 14 residues. The chain's CDR3 is CASSSSGRGLGYTF. The CDR3 DNA follows: TGCGCCAGCAGCTCATCCGGTAGGGGGCTTGGCTACACCTTC.

This clone was detected only a few times. J is TRBJ1-5 and V is TRBV5-1; D perhaps matches TRBD1 (5 bases). This CDR3 is 14 amino acids long. The ends were cut back, 0 bases at V and 7 bases at J, with 11 bases in the middle. Germline V gene lookup returns CDR1 SGHRS and CDR2 YFSETQ. Here the CDR3 DNA reads TGCGCCAGCAGCTTGGGAGACAGAAACCAGCCCCAGCATTTT. Protein sequence: CASSLGDRNQPQHF.

The gene calls are TRBV4-1 and TRBJ2-1; a weak D match, TRBD1 (6 bases). Looked up from germline, CDR1 is MGHRA and CDR2 is YSYEKL. There are 17 residues in the CDR3. Trimming pared 1 base from V and 3 bases from J, leaving 16 bases between. DNA for the CDR3: TGCGCCAGCAGCCAAGCGACCCCAGGGGTGGGCTACAATGAGCAGTTCTTC. Amino acids: CASSQATPGVGYNEQFF.

The rearrangement joins TRBV19 to TRBJ1-2; 9 bases map to TRBD1. V shed 3 bases, J shed 6 bases, and the junction held 5 bases outside the gene matches. CDR1 is LNHDA, CDR2 SQIVND, per germline (reference sequence). The length of the CDR3 is 14 residues. The CDR3, as DNA: TGTGCCAGTAGTATTACAGGGGGCAGGGATGGCTACACCTTC. Encoded protein: CASSITGGRDGYTF.

This chain connects TRBV5-6 to TRBJ1-1; possibly TRBD1 for D (6 bases). Deletions cut 5 bases from V and 1 base from J, with 12 bases between. Germline V gene data show CDR1 as SGHDT and CDR2 as YYEEEE. The CDR3 is 14 residues long. The CDR3 sequence: CASRTGHKNTEAFF. The CDR3 coding sequence is TGTGCCAGCAGAACGGGACACAAGAACACTGAAGCTTTCTTT.

This rearrangement joins TRBV25-1 to TRBJ2-2, with D tentatively TRBD1 (6 bases). Trimming removed 8 bases from V and 5 bases from J, with 12 bases in between. Germline CDR1 MGHDK, CDR2 SYGVNS. This CDR3 spans 13 amino acids. CDR3: CASVQGFTGELFF. The CDR3 DNA is TGTGCCAGCGTCCAGGGGTTTACCGGGGAGCTGTTTTTT.

CDR3 sequence reads: CASSSRTSGKNEQFF. CDR3 nucleotide sequence: TGTGCCAGCAGCTCGCGGACTAGCGGGAAGAATGAGCAGTTCTTC. The rearrangement joins TRBV7-3 to TRBJ2-1; 12 bases fit TRBD2. This CDR3 has 15 amino acids. The J segment lost 7 bases and the V segment lost 4 bases, leaving 5 bases of the junction unmatched. In germline, CDR1 is SGHTA, CDR2 FQGTGA.

This chain connects TRBV5-8 to TRBJ2-7; D is unclear. CDR3 size: 11 residues. V gave up 0 bases and J gave up 6 bases, with 4 bases separating them. Germline CDR1 and CDR2: SGHTS and YDEGEE. CDR3 nucleotide sequence: TGTGCCAGCAGCTTGGCCCTCGAGCAGTACTTC. Translated, it gives CASSLALEQYF.

The table lists this clone with a few counts. The chain uses TRBV7-9 and TRBJ2-4, with D possibly TRBD1 on 5 matching bases. Deletions cut 1 base from V and 0 bases from J, with 10 bases between. This CDR3 has 16 residues. Germline loops: CDR1 SEHNR, CDR2 FQNEAQ (reference sequence). The CDR3 sequence is CASSLGQHLAKNIQYF. CDR3 in DNA: TGTGCCAGCAGCTTAGGACAGCATCTAGCCAAAAACATTCAGTACTTC.

The chain carries TRBV6-4 and TRBJ2-3; the match to TRBD2 covers 9 bases. This CDR3 contains 14 residues. Germline trimming cut 6 bases from V and 3 bases from J; bases unmatched to any gene: 4. Germline-derived CDR1 and CDR2 are MRHNA and SNTAGT. In DNA form, the CDR3 reads TGTGCCAGCAGGCCTAGCGGGACGACAGATACGCAGTATTTT. This sequence encodes CASRPSGTTDTQYF.

The V and J genes are TRBV27 and TRBJ2-7; 7 nucleotides line up with TRBD2. The CDR3 length is 15 residues. Germline V gene sequence: CDR1 MNHEY, CDR2 SMNVEV (reference sequence). With 5 bases clipped from V and 2 bases from J, the junction kept 9 bases outside the gene matches. The CDR3 DNA reads TGTGCCAGCAGTCCAGCCCGGGACTATACCTACGAGCAGTACTTC. This codes for CASSPARDYTYEQYF.

This sequence joins TRBV28 and TRBJ1-6; D uncertain. The germline gives CDR1 MDHEN, CDR2 SYDVKM. Trimming took 6 bases from V and 10 from J, leaving 13 bases between them. The CDR3 covers 13 residues. CDR3 loop: CASSRNLNSPLHF. DNA for the CDR3: TGTGCCAGCAGCCGTAACCTAAACTCACCCCTCCACTTT. The full variable domain, in which reference TRBV28 and TRBJ1-6 provide the parts outside the CDR3, is DVKVTQSSRYLVKRTGEKVFLECVQDMDHENMFWYRQDPGLGLRLIYFSYDVKMKEKGDIPEGYSVSREKKERFSLILESASTNQTSMYLCASSRNLNSPLHFGNGTRLTVT.

In this sample, this clone turned up once. The rearrangement joins TRBV21-1 to TRBJ1-6; the table assigns TRBD1, which was not confirmed against the DNA. TRBV21-1 is termed a pseudogene. This CDR3 has 12 residues. CDR3 nucleotide sequence: TGTGCCAGCATGCACAGGAATTCACCCCTCCACTTT. Amino acid sequence: CASMHRNSPLHF.

V is TRBV19 and J is TRBJ2-7; 9 nucleotides line up with TRBD1. Germline loops: CDR1 LNHDA, CDR2 SQIVND (reference sequence). V lost 4 bases to trimming and J lost 1 base; unmatched junction nucleotides: 8. This CDR3 comprises 16 residues. The CDR3 reads CASSNTGGTGSYEQYF. CDR3 nucleotide sequence: TGTGCCAGTAGTAATACCGGCGGGACAGGGTCCTACGAGCAGTACTTC.

The chain carries TRBV5-1 and TRBJ2-2; TRBD2 matches at 7 bases. The V gene's germline CDR1 is SGHRS and CDR2 YFSETQ. CDR3 length equals 17 residues. V lost 5 bases, J lost 3 bases, and 13 bases stayed unmatched. CDR3 bases: TGCGCCAGCAGTGGGGAGGGTAGCGGAGCACACACCGGGGAGCTGTTTTTT. Amino acids: CASSGEGSGAHTGELFF.

CDR3 region: CASSAGTSVETQYF. The CDR3 coding sequence is TGTGCCAGCAGCGCGGGGACTAGCGTAGAGACCCAGTACTTC. The rearrangement uses TRBV11-2 and TRBJ2-5; TRBD2 matches at 10 bases. The length of the CDR3 is 14 residues. V lost 5 bases to trimming and J lost 4 bases; unmatched junction nucleotides: 4. Germline CDR1 SGHAT, CDR2 FQNNGV.

The CDR3 DNA is TGTGCCAGCAGTTCCCCCCCCGGCTACAGGGGGATCACAGATACGCAGTATTTT. It translates to CASSSPPGYRGITDTQYF. V is TRBV28 and J is TRBJ2-3; TRBD1 aligns across 8 bases. With 4 bases clipped from V and 2 bases from J, the junction kept 14 bases outside the gene matches. CDR1 MDHEN and CDR2 SYDVKM come from the germline V gene. The CDR3 is 18 amino acids.

This chain connects TRBV7-9 to TRBJ2-3, with D tentatively TRBD2 (6 bases). From germline, CDR1 is SEHNR and CDR2 FQNEAQ (reference sequence). This CDR3 has 16 residues. The V end lost 5 bases, the J end lost 2 bases, and 17 bases lay between the germline ends. The CDR3 region has the DNA TGTGCCAGCAGCCACACCGCCGGGAGTGTCACAGATACGCAGTATTTT. This codes for CASSHTAGSVTDTQYF. The full variable domain, completed using reference TRBV7-9 and TRBJ2-3, is DTGVSQNPRHKITKRGQNVTFRCDPISEHNRLYWYRQTLGQGPEFLTYFQNEAQLEKSRLLSDRFSAERPKGSFSTLEIQRTEQGDSAMYLCASSHTAGSVTDTQYFGPGTRLTVL.

The V gene is TRBV6-5, the J gene TRBJ2-7; maybe TRBD1 (6 bases). Trimming took 0 bases from V and 2 from J, leaving 11 bases between them. The V gene's germline CDR1 is MNHEY and CDR2 SVGAGI. The CDR3 extends over 15 amino acids. The CDR3 loop is CASSYSDSAAYEQYF. CDR3 nucleotides: TGTGCCAGCAGTTACTCGGACAGTGCCGCCTACGAGCAGTACTTC.

V gene TRBV7-9 combines with J gene TRBJ2-7; TRBD2 aligns across 9 bases. This CDR3 region has 14 residues. Germline lookup yields CDR1 SEHNR and CDR2 FQNEAQ (reference sequence). V shed 5 bases and J 4 bases; nucleotides not matched to a gene: 6. CDR3 DNA sequence: TGTGCCAGCAGCCATAGCGGGAGACTGTACGAGCAGTACTTC. This gives the protein CASSHSGRLYEQYF. Using reference TRBV7-9 and TRBJ2-7 for the parts outside the CDR3, the full variable domain is DTGVSQNPRHKITKRGQNVTFRCDPISEHNRLYWYRQTLGQGPEFLTYFQNEAQLEKSRLLSDRFSAERPKGSFSTLEIQRTEQGDSAMYLCASSHSGRLYEQYFGPGTRLTVT.

The CDR3 spells CASSATGTGNTIYF. CDR3 DNA sequence: TGTGCCAGCAGTGCGACAGGCACGGGAAACACCATATATTTT. The rearrangement uses TRBV6-1 and TRBJ1-3, with D possibly TRBD1 on 6 matching bases. Germline V gene lookup returns CDR1 MNHNS and CDR2 SASEGT. Trimming removed 4 bases at V and 4 bases at J, with 11 bases between. CDR3 length: 14 amino acids.

This sequence joins TRBV28 and TRBJ2-2; 10 nucleotides line up with TRBD2. The germline gives CDR1 MDHEN, CDR2 SYDVKM. This CDR3 region has 14 residues. V was pared by 6 bases and J by 4 bases, with 2 bases of the junction left unmatched. As DNA, the CDR3 is TGTGCCAGCAGGAGACTAGCGGGCACCGGGGAGCTGTTTTTT. This encodes CASRRLAGTGELFF.

This clone has only a few counts. Sequence at one end of the junction differs from germline and may be a read error. For the CDR3, the DNA is TGTGCCAGCAGTGTGCAGGGCTCTAGAAACACCATATATTTT. Residues: CASSVQGSRNTIYF. The chain joins TRBV2 to TRBJ1-3; TRBD1 might be the D (5 bases). Germline loops: CDR1 SNHLY, CDR2 FYNNEI. The CDR3 runs 14 residues.

The chain is built from TRBV15 and TRBJ2-7; TRBD1 is a possible D gene (6 bases). V gave up 3 bases and J gave up 3 bases, with 15 bases separating them. The germline V gene encodes CDR1 LNHNV and CDR2 YYDKDF (reference sequence). CDR3 size: 15 residues. The CDR3 nucleotides read TGTGCCACCAGCAGGGCGCACAGGGATGGCTACGAGCAGTACTTC. Amino acid sequence: CATSRAHRDGYEQYF.

The chain carries TRBV2 and TRBJ1-5; 9 bases align to TRBD1. V lost 5 bases, J lost 2 bases, and 1 base stayed unmatched. Germline assignment: CDR1 SNHLY and CDR2 FYNNEI. The CDR3 runs 14 residues. The CDR3 spells CASSRTGGNQPQHF. The CDR3, as DNA: TGTGCCAGCAGTAGGACAGGGGGCAATCAGCCCCAGCATTTT. Based on the CDR3 plus reference TRBV2 and TRBJ1-5, the full variable domain is EPEVTQTPSHQVTQMGQEVILRCVPISNHLYFYWYRQILGQKVEFLVSFYNNEISEKSEIFDDQFSVERPDGSNFTLKIRSTKLEDSAMYFCASSRTGGNQPQHFGDGTRLSIL.

The chain carries TRBV19 and TRBJ2-1; a weak D match, TRBD2 (5 bases). This CDR3 region has 15 residues. V dropped 5 bases and J dropped 4 bases, with 15 bases sitting between them. CDR1 LNHDA and CDR2 SQIVND come from the germline V gene (reference sequence). The CDR3 DNA reads as TGTGCCAGTAGTGCCGACTCACGACTATACAATGAGCAGTTCTTC. The encoded protein is CASSADSRLYNEQFF.